The present entry profiles one T cell receptor (beta chain) with its context. J lost 4 bases, V lost 2 bases, and 10 bases had no gene match. In germline, CDR1 is SGHRS, CDR2 YFSETQ. The CDR3 is 16 residues long. This sample is drawn from a study of blood T cell repertoires in COVID-19. Study background: There were acute and convalescent COVID-19 samples, and they came from the United States, Italy and Spain. T cells, B-cell-depleted T cells, or PBMCs supplied cDNA or gDNA.

Data came from immunoSEQ multiplex PCR; TCRdb stores just in-frame clones and leaves some out. The sample holds 280,000 or so clones; 70% to 90% are singletons and the top ten take approximately 12%. The origin of this receptor is a woman aged 60 to 75 with acute or convalescent COVID-19. Sequenced: peripheral blood. The rearrangement links TRBV5-1 to TRBJ2-3; 7 bases agree with TRBD2. CDR3 in DNA: TGCGCCAGCAGCTTTGGGGAGACTAGCAAGGCAGATACGCAGTATTTT. Translating gives CASSFGETSKADTQYF.